The 12 T cell receptor beta chains in this list originate from one sample, sequenced in a study of shared clonotypes between healthy human individuals. Clones were sequenced by immunoSEQ multiplex PCR, and TCRdb holds only the in-frame ones, with some missing. This sample has roughly 2.5 million clones; over 85% occur once, and the top ten carry roughly 0.13%. The sample was naive CD4+ T cells sorted from blood. Subset defined: CD45RA+ positively selected. The receptors shown here come from a man between 18 and 35 years old in good health.

The rearrangement links TRBV10-3 to TRBJ2-5, with a possible D match to TRBD2 (5 bases). CDR1 is ENHRY, CDR2 SYGVKD, per germline. V lost 7 bases to trimming and J lost 1 base, with 10 bases between them. The CDR3 loop spans 13 amino acids. CDR3 nucleotide sequence: TGTGCCATCATGGCTAGCCCCCAAGAGACCCAGTACTTC. This translates into CAIMASPQETQYF.

DNA for the CDR3: TGCGCCAGCAGCTTACAGGAGGGGTACACTGAAGCTTTCTTT. It codes for CASSLQEGYTEAFF. This chain connects TRBV5-1 to TRBJ1-1; D may be TRBD1 (5 bases). V lost 2 bases, J lost 3 bases, and 11 bases lay in between. This CDR3 has 14 amino acids. Germline loops: CDR1 SGHRS, CDR2 YFSETQ.

The genes are TRBV6-1 and TRBJ1-2; D is unclear. The CDR3 totals 13 residues. Trimming removed 2 bases from V and 8 bases from J, with 12 bases in between. Germline loops: CDR1 MNHNS, CDR2 SASEGT. The CDR3 DNA reads TGTGCCAGCAGTGAATGGGAGGGCCGGGGCTACACCTTC. This encodes CASSEWEGRGYTF.

The V gene is TRBV19, the J gene TRBJ2-7; 12 bases align to TRBD2. The CDR3 is 14 amino acids. Trimming removed 6 bases from V and 3 bases from J; junction bases left unmatched: 3. Germline lookup yields CDR1 LNHDA and CDR2 SQIVND (reference sequence). The CDR3 spells CASRRTSGVYEQYF. CDR3 nucleotide sequence: TGTGCCAGTAGGAGGACTAGCGGGGTCTACGAGCAGTACTTC.

The chain uses TRBV6-5 and TRBJ1-3; 8 nucleotides match TRBD1. In germline, CDR1 is MNHEY, CDR2 SVGAGI. This CDR3 has 14 amino acids. Trimming took 5 bases from V and 7 from J; bases not matched to a gene: 7. The CDR3 loop reads CASSPTTGGNTIYF. In DNA, the CDR3 is TGTGCCAGCAGTCCCACCACAGGGGGGAACACCATATATTTT.

The count of this clone is one. The chain has TRBV5-1 and TRBJ2-3, with 7 bases identical to TRBD2. V trimming: 6 bases; J trimming: 6 bases; junction bases outside the gene matches: 16. This CDR3 comprises 16 residues. In germline, CDR1 is SGHRS, CDR2 YFSETQ. CDR3 in amino acids: CASTPAGVGARDTQYF. The CDR3 DNA is TGCGCCAGCACCCCGGCGGGGGTTGGGGCCCGGGATACGCAGTATTTT.

The chain joins TRBV5-1 to TRBJ2-1; 8 positions match TRBD1. This CDR3 is built from 14 residues. CDR1 is SGHRS, CDR2 YFSETQ, per germline. J was trimmed by 7 bases and V by 2 bases; bases with no gene match: 5. Here the CDR3 reads CASSFIGQGNEQFF. In DNA, the CDR3 is TGCGCCAGCAGCTTCATAGGACAGGGAAATGAGCAGTTCTTC. The variable domain in full, completed from reference TRBV5-1 and TRBJ2-1, reads KAGVTQTPRYLIKTRGQQVTLSCSPISGHRSVSWYQQTPGQGLQFLFEYFSETQRNKGNFPGRFSGRQFSNSRSEMNVSTLELGDSALYLCASSFIGQGNEQFFGPGTRLTVL.

This clone has only one observation. V and J are TRBV6-6 and TRBJ2-1; the D is unclear. This CDR3 region has 11 residues. V was pared by 6 bases and J by 9 bases, with 9 bases between. CDR1 MNHNY and CDR2 SVGAGI come from the germline V gene (reference sequence). Here the CDR3 DNA reads TGTGCCAGCAGCCCGGTCGGTGAGCAGTTCTTC. Amino acid sequence: CASSPVGEQFF.

The chain combines TRBV29-1 with TRBJ2-2, with D perhaps matching TRBD2 (6 bases). This CDR3 contains 17 residues. Trimming stripped 4 bases from V and 1 base from J, with 19 bases between. From germline, CDR1 is SQVTM and CDR2 ANQGSEA. The CDR3 coding sequence is TGCAGCGTTGCTGGGGGACCGGGACTTCTGAACACCGGGGAGCTGTTTTTT. As protein: CSVAGGPGLLNTGELFF.

V and J are TRBV30 and TRBJ2-6; 10 bases line up with TRBD2. The CDR3 has 16 residues. The V and J ends lost 7 bases and 0 bases, in that order; junction bases with no gene match: 6. Germline CDR1 and CDR2: GTSNPN and SVGIG (reference sequence). The CDR3 DNA reads as TGTGCCTCTAGGGAGCGGGGGGGCTCTGGGGCCAACGTCCTGACTTTC. This translates into CASRERGGSGANVLTF.

This clone was detected once. The chain links TRBV7-9 to TRBJ2-7, with 11 bases matching TRBD1. Germline trimming cut 5 bases from V and 6 bases from J; bases unmatched to any gene: 12. Per germline, CDR1 SEHNR and CDR2 FQNEAQ (reference sequence). The CDR3 has 16 residues. The CDR3 spells CASSHPPGQGGAEQYF. CDR3 DNA: TGTGCCAGCAGCCACCCCCCGGGACAGGGGGGAGCCGAGCAGTACTTC.

V gene TRBV5-4 combines with J gene TRBJ2-1; 12 bases line up with TRBD2. The CDR3 has 15 amino acids. V lost 2 bases and J lost 10; bases outside the gene matches: 7. The V gene's germline CDR1 is SGHNT and CDR2 YYREEE (reference sequence). As DNA, the CDR3 is TGTGCCAGCAGCTTCCTAGCGGGAGGGCCGGGGGAGCAGTTCTTC. Translated, it gives CASSFLAGGPGEQFF.